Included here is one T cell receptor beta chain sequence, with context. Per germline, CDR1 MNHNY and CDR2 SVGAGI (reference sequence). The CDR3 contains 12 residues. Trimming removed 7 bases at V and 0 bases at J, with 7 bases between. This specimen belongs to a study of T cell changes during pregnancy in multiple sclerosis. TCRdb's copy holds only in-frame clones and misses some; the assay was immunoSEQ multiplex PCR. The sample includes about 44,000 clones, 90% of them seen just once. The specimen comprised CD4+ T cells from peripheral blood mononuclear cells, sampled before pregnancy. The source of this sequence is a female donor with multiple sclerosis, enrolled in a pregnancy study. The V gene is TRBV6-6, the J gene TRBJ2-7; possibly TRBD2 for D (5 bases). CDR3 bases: TGTGCCAGCATGGGGAGCTCCTACGAGCAGTACTTC. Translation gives CASMGSSYEQYF.